The clone carrying this T cell receptor (beta chain) was counted only a few times. The data originate from a study of blood T cells in healthy people across ages. With a J-beta primer mix and a sample-barcoded 5' primer, a second PCR ran about 6 to 11 cycles. TCRdb used MiXCR to reprocess the 5' RACE reads, holding one entry per CDR3 protein. The sample shows more than 550,000 distinct CDR3 sequences, 22% of them seen only once. Germline V lookup: CDR1 SGHAT, CDR2 FQNNGV. Trimming pared 0 bases from V and 11 bases from J, leaving 7 bases between. There are 11 residues in the CDR3. Sequencing input: blood. This TCR was sampled from a man in his 70s in good health. The chain is built from TRBV11-2 and TRBJ1-1; D gene unclear. The CDR3 spells CASSLEGDAFF. CDR3 nucleotide sequence: TGTGCCAGCAGCTTAGAGGGTGACGCTTTCTTT.